This T cell receptor (beta chain) was observed in a study of Ad26.COV2.S vaccination and SARS-CoV-2 variants. Overall study: Into the muscle, Ad26.COV2.S was dosed once or twice, 56 days apart. General study findings and limits: Comparability of non-spike TCR breadth was observed across vaccine and placebo recipients. Higher spike-specific TCR breadth was found in vaccine recipients than in placebo recipients. From the TCR breadth and depth analyses, total T cell responses may have been underestimated.

In the case of this clone: Its specificity is not known.

The treatment here: roughly 19 received Ad26.COV2.S at low or high dose, single or two shots; about 5 received placebo; per-sample allocation not given. Specimen acquisition occurred on day 63 following the initial vaccine or placebo injection. Assay used: immunoSEQ multiplex PCR; TCRdb lists only in-frame clones, some missing. The sample includes about 350,000 clones, around 89% of them seen just once. The germline V gene encodes CDR1 LGHDT and CDR2 YNNKEL (reference sequence). V lost 3 bases and J 1 base, leaving 3 bases between the germline ends. The CDR3 totals 12 residues. Source: peripheral blood, taken in a trial of Ad26.COV2.S vaccine versus placebo. V and J are TRBV3-1 (or the pseudogene TRBV3-2) and TRBJ2-5; D is unclear. The receptor's source is a person aged 18-60 years who received the Ad26.COV2.S COVID-19 vaccine or a placebo. CDR3 protein: CASSHTQETQYF. CDR3 bases: TGTGCCAGCAGCCATACCCAAGAGACCCAGTACTTC.